These 32 T cell receptor beta chains came from one sample sequenced in a study of identical twins. MiXCR, applied by TCRdb to the 5' RACE reads, yields one record per CDR3 protein. Among more than 650,000 distinct CDR3 sequences listed, around 6% were seen once. Sequenced: naive T cells sorted from blood. The receptors derive from a man aged 18-30 years in good health.

This clonotype has ten or more counts. The chain has TRBV29-1 and TRBJ1-2; 8 nucleotides match TRBD1. Trimming cost V 1 base and J 6 bases; bases outside gene matches: 4. Germline loops: CDR1 SQVTM, CDR2 ANQGSEA. CDR3 size: 13 residues. The chain's CDR3 is CSVEAATGDGYTF. CDR3 nucleotide sequence: TGCAGCGTTGAAGCTGCGACAGGGGATGGCTACACCTTC.

This clonotype occurred many times. This CDR3 reads CSAPGLAGFNEQFF. Here the CDR3 DNA reads TGCAGTGCGCCGGGACTAGCGGGATTCAATGAGCAGTTCTTC. This chain joins TRBV20-1 and TRBJ2-1; 13 bases line up with TRBD2. The V and J ends lost 6 bases and 6 bases, in that order; junction bases with no gene match: 5. The CDR3 totals 14 residues. CDR1 is DFQATT, CDR2 SNEGSKA, per germline (reference sequence).

This rearrangement joins TRBV27 to TRBJ2-2; D is unclear. This CDR3 region has 15 residues. The V end was cut by 7 bases, the J end by 3 bases, with 15 bases between. CDR1 MNHEY and CDR2 SMNVEV come from the germline V gene (reference sequence). Written as DNA, the CDR3 is TGTGCCAGCATTCCATGGGCCCGGGACACCGGGGAGCTGTTTTTT. Translating it yields CASIPWARDTGELFF.

This chain joins TRBV12-3 or TRBV12-4 and TRBJ1-2; 7 bases are a match to TRBD1. V dropped 2 bases and J dropped 7; count of bases not matched to a gene: 7. The CDR3 spans 14 residues. The CDR3 DNA is TGTGCCAGCAGTTTAACAGGGGCCCTGGGTGGCTACACCTTC. It is translated as CASSLTGALGGYTF.

In its sample, this clonotype was seen a few times. The V gene is TRBV12-3 or TRBV12-4, the J gene TRBJ1-1, with 7 nucleotides matching TRBD1. The CDR3 has 16 residues. After removal of 8 bases from V and 2 bases from J, the junction contained 14 bases not matched to a gene. As DNA, the CDR3 is TGTGCCAGCGGGCCGTCGGGCAGGGGGTTCAACACTGAAGCTTTCTTT. It codes for CASGPSGRGFNTEAFF.

This clonotype turned up a few times. The rearrangement links TRBV3-1 to TRBJ2-7, with a possible D match to TRBD1 (6 bases). The germline CDR1 and CDR2 sequences are LGHDT and YNNKEL (reference sequence). Trimming left V 4 bases short and J 1 base short, with 23 bases between. This CDR3 spans 18 amino acids. CDR3 residues: CASSPQLPGVGASYEQYF. DNA for the CDR3: TGTGCCAGCAGCCCTCAACTTCCAGGGGTCGGTGCTTCCTACGAGCAGTACTTC.

This clonotype was seen at least ten times. J is TRBJ2-4 and V is TRBV15; 7 nucleotides align to TRBD1. V was pared by 5 bases and J by 3 bases, with 7 bases of the junction left unmatched. CDR1 LNHNV and CDR2 YYDKDF come from the germline V gene (reference sequence). The CDR3 runs to 15 residues. CDR3: CATSLKTGSKNIQYF. CDR3 sequence (DNA): TGTGCCACCAGCCTCAAGACAGGGAGCAAAAACATTCAGTACTTC.

This clonotype was observed a handful of times. One end of the junction does not line up with germline, which may come from a read error. The chain carries TRBV11-3 and TRBJ2-5; a weak D match, TRBD2 (5 bases). The CDR3 spans 14 residues. CDR1 SGHNT and CDR2 YENEEA come from the germline V gene. CDR3 region: CASSPGLVQETQCF. The CDR3 DNA reads as TGTGCCAGCAGCCCCGGACTTGTTCAAGAGACCCAGTGCTTC.

This clonotype turned up a few times. This sequence joins TRBV7-9 and TRBJ1-1, with TRBD1 as a possible D gene (5 bases). The V end lost 2 bases, the J end lost 5 bases, and 15 bases lay between the germline ends. CDR3 length: 15 residues. The germline CDR1 and CDR2 sequences are SEHNR and FQNEAQ (reference sequence). CDR3 in DNA: TGTGCCAGCAGCTTATTTGGGGCACAAGGTACTGAAGCTTTCTTT. Protein sequence: CASSLFGAQGTEAFF.

The table lists this clonotype with many counts. CDR3 sequence (DNA): TGTGCCAGCAGTTTTTTGGCGGGAGGAGGTGTCACAGATACGCAGTATTTT. Translated: CASSFLAGGGVTDTQYF. The chain couples TRBV12-3 or TRBV12-4 to TRBJ2-3, with TRBD2 matching 8 bases. The CDR3 runs to 17 residues. V lost 3 bases and J lost 2; bases outside the gene matches: 10.

The chain couples TRBV3-1 to TRBJ2-3; 8 nucleotides line up with TRBD2. V gave up 1 base and J gave up 0 bases; unmatched junction bases: 6. The CDR3 is 17 amino acids. Looked up from germline, CDR1 is LGHDT and CDR2 is YNNKEL (reference sequence). The CDR3 DNA sequence: TGTGCCAGCAGCCAAGGAGGGACTAGACTTAGCACAGATACGCAGTATTTT. Protein sequence: CASSQGGTRLSTDTQYF.

The table lists this clonotype with many counts. The V gene is TRBV6-5, the J gene TRBJ1-4; perhaps TRBD1 as D (5 bases). CDR3 length: 18 residues. Trimming cost V 0 bases and J 8 bases, with 22 bases left between them. From germline, CDR1 is MNHEY and CDR2 SVGAGI. CDR3 protein: CASSYSKLTRGAEEKLFF. CDR3 coding DNA: TGTGCCAGCAGTTACTCGAAACTCACAAGGGGAGCGGAGGAAAAACTGTTTTTT.

Remarks on this clonotype: Given a much more abundant clone one base away, this may be a read error. This sequence joins TRBV12-3 or TRBV12-4 and TRBJ2-1, with unresolved D. The CDR3 extends over 13 amino acids. Trimming removed 8 bases from V and 2 bases from J, with 10 bases in between. The CDR3, as DNA: TGTGCCAGCTGTAACGTTGCCTACAATGAGCAGTTCTTC. Translated, it gives CASCNVAYNEQFF.

This clonotype was counted ten times or more. V is TRBV18 and J is TRBJ2-7, with unresolved D. V lost 3 bases to trimming and J lost 4 bases, with 19 bases between them. The CDR3 has 16 amino acids. Looked up from germline, CDR1 is KGHSH and CDR2 is LQKENI. The CDR3 sequence: CASSPSPMRTEYEQYF. The CDR3 nucleotides are TGTGCCAGCTCACCCTCCCCAATGAGAACGGAGTACGAGCAGTACTTC.

This clonotype was observed at least ten times. V gene TRBV20-1 combines with J gene TRBJ2-7, with D uncertain. The CDR3 totals 16 residues. Germline values: CDR1 DFQATT, CDR2 SNEGSKA (reference sequence). Trimming removed 0 bases at V and 2 bases at J, with 17 bases between. The DNA for the CDR3 is TGCAGTGCTAGAGATGAAAAGGAGAGCCCAGCCTACGAGCAGTACTTC. Its translation: CSARDEKESPAYEQYF.

This clonotype was counted many times. The V and J genes are TRBV5-1 and TRBJ2-5, with D perhaps matching TRBD1 or TRBD2 (5 bases each). Trimming took 1 base from V and 3 from J, leaving 13 bases between them. This CDR3 has 15 residues. The germline V gene has CDR1 SGHRS and CDR2 YFSETQ. The CDR3 DNA follows: TGCGCCAGCAGCTTGACCCGGGGCCTCAAAGAGACCCAGTACTTC. The encoded protein is CASSLTRGLKETQYF.

This rearrangement joins TRBV5-1 to TRBJ2-5, with D possibly TRBD1 on 5 matching bases. Germline V CDR1 and CDR2: SGHRS, YFSETQ. CDR3 length: 14 amino acids. V lost 0 bases, J lost 3 bases, and 9 bases lay in between. The CDR3 DNA follows: TGCGCCAGCAGCTTGGCTAAAGGGGAAGAGACCCAGTACTTC. Encoded protein: CASSLAKGEETQYF.

The rearrangement uses TRBV4-2 and TRBJ2-1; 8 bases are shared with TRBD1. J gave up 15 bases and V 0 bases, and 7 bases lay outside the gene matches. The V gene's germline CDR1 is LGHNA and CDR2 YNFKEQ. This CDR3 has 13 amino acids. The CDR3 DNA sequence: TGTGCCAGCAGCCAAGAGGGGGACAGGTCTAGGTTCTTC. Protein product: CASSQEGDRSRFF.

There are a few counts of this clonotype. The V gene is TRBV5-1, the J gene TRBJ2-1; 9 bases map to TRBD2. Germline loops: CDR1 SGHRS, CDR2 YFSETQ. The CDR3 is 18 amino acids. Losses at the gene ends were 0 bases for V and 8 bases for J; bases not matched to a gene: 15. Here the CDR3 DNA reads TGCGCCAGCAGCTTGGGTGCGGGAGGGCCGGTTCCAAGCGATGAGCAGTTCTTC. Its translation: CASSLGAGGPVPSDEQFF.

This clonotype was seen ten or more times. The chain recombines TRBV28 with TRBJ2-1; 9 bases are shared with TRBD2. This CDR3 comprises 15 residues. In germline, CDR1 is MDHEN, CDR2 SYDVKM. Unmatched junction bases numbered 3, after V lost 6 bases and J lost 0 bases. CDR3 loop: CASRVAGASYNEQFF. The DNA for the CDR3 is TGTGCCAGCAGGGTAGCGGGGGCCTCCTACAATGAGCAGTTCTTC.

The genes are TRBV19 and TRBJ1-2; D is unresolved. The CDR3 consists of 12 residues. Germline V CDR1 and CDR2: LNHDA, SQIVND (reference sequence). Between the trimmed V and J ends, which lost 2 bases and 8 bases, there was a span of 9 bases. The CDR3 nucleotides read TGTGCCAGTAGTATAAAGGACTGGGGCTACACCTTC. Protein sequence: CASSIKDWGYTF.

Concerning this clonotype: It may be a read error: a sequence one base away is much more abundant. The J gene is TRBJ2-3, the V gene TRBV20-1; weak D call: TRBD2 (6 bases). The CDR3 runs 16 residues. CDR1 is DFQATT, CDR2 SNEGSKA, per germline (reference sequence). Trimming stripped 3 bases from V and 3 bases from J, with 19 bases between. The DNA of the CDR3 is TGCAGTGCTAGGCCCCCAACGGGAGCACGGACAGATACGCAGTATTTT. It specifies CSARPPTGARTDTQYF.

In its sample, this clonotype was seen a few times. The J gene is TRBJ2-1, the V gene TRBV7-9; a possible D gene is TRBD2 (5 bases). V lost 5 bases to trimming and J lost 4 bases, with 12 bases between them. The germline V gene has CDR1 SEHNR and CDR2 FQNEAQ (reference sequence). The CDR3 contains 14 residues. CDR3 nucleotide sequence: TGTGCCAGCAGCGCGGGCCCCCCGTACAATGAGCAGTTCTTC. The encoded protein is CASSAGPPYNEQFF.

This clonotype was picked up many times. The V gene is TRBV5-1, the J gene TRBJ2-5; TRBD2 is a possible D gene (6 bases). The CDR3 has 15 residues. The V gene lost 0 bases and the J gene lost 3 bases, with 12 bases spanning the gap. The germline CDR1 and CDR2 sequences are SGHRS and YFSETQ. The CDR3 protein is CASSLEGRREETQYF. In nucleotides, the CDR3 is TGCGCCAGCAGCTTGGAGGGTAGGAGGGAAGAGACCCAGTACTTC.

This clonotype was counted ten times or more. The chain links TRBV5-1 to TRBJ2-3; 12 nucleotides match TRBD2. The CDR3 is 18 amino acids. J lost 1 base, V lost 0 bases, and 6 bases had no gene match. Germline assignment: CDR1 SGHRS and CDR2 YFSETQ. The CDR3 is CASSLALAGGSGTDTQYF. DNA for the CDR3: TGCGCCAGCAGCTTGGCCCTAGCGGGAGGGTCGGGCACAGATACGCAGTATTTT.

This clonotype was recorded a few times. The chain carries TRBV30 and TRBJ1-6, with a tentative D call TRBD1 (5 bases). The CDR3 spans 14 residues. The germline V and J ends were trimmed by 3 bases and 8 bases, with 14 bases remaining between them. CDR1 and CDR2 (germline): GTSNPN, SVGIG (reference sequence). DNA of the CDR3: TGTGCCTGGAGGATAGGGGTTGTGGATTCACCCCTCCACTTT. Translated, it gives CAWRIGVVDSPLHF.

This clonotype has ten or more counts. The chain has TRBV12-3 or TRBV12-4 and TRBJ2-2, with 10 bases matching TRBD2. This CDR3 has 17 residues. The V gene end was trimmed by 5 bases and the J gene end by 0 bases; junction bases not matched to a gene: 6. The CDR3 nucleotides read TGTGCCAGCAGTACCGGAACTAGCGGGGCGAACACCGGGGAGCTGTTTTTT. Translated, it gives CASSTGTSGANTGELFF.

This clonotype was seen at least ten times. The gene calls are TRBV12-3 or TRBV12-4 and TRBJ2-5; D call uncertain. This CDR3 is 13 amino acids long. The germline V and J ends were trimmed by 8 bases and 6 bases, with 16 bases remaining between them. CDR3 sequence (DNA): TGTGCCAGCCTCTCGGCCGCCGACAAGACCCAGTACTTC. This codes for CASLSAADKTQYF.

This sequence joins TRBV7-9 and TRBJ2-2; 7 positions match TRBD1. Germline trimming cut 4 bases from V and 8 bases from J; bases unmatched to any gene: 1. The germline V gene has CDR1 SEHNR and CDR2 FQNEAQ (reference sequence). The CDR3 has 12 amino acids. The CDR3 DNA reads as TGTGCCAGCAGCTCGGACAGGGGGGAGCTGTTTTTT. Protein product: CASSSDRGELFF.

V is TRBV14 and J is TRBJ2-3; the D gene is possibly TRBD2 (5 bases). The CDR3 covers 13 residues. Germline V gene lookup returns CDR1 SGHDN and CDR2 FVKESK. V lost 8 bases to trimming and J lost 2 bases, with 11 bases between them. CDR3 coding DNA: TGTGCCAGCGAAGGACTCCACACAGATACGCAGTATTTT. Its protein product is CASEGLHTDTQYF.

The J gene is TRBJ2-7, the V gene TRBV2; TRBD2 matches 7 bases. The germline V gene encodes CDR1 SNHLY and CDR2 FYNNEI. V was clipped by 11 bases and J by 2 bases; unmatched bases: 12. The CDR3 spans 14 residues. Written as DNA, the CDR3 is TGTGCCGCCCGGGGGGTGCGGGCCCCCTACGAGCAGTACTTC. Its protein is CAARGVRAPYEQYF.

In this sample, this clonotype turned up many times. This chain links TRBV20-1 with TRBJ2-4; 14 positions agree with TRBD2. Germline V gene lookup returns CDR1 DFQATT and CDR2 SNEGSKA (reference sequence). With V trimmed by 1 base and J by 12 bases, 11 bases remained unmatched. The CDR3 is 16 residues long. CDR3 amino acids: CSARVSRLAGGPSQYF. Written as DNA, the CDR3 is TGCAGTGCTAGAGTTTCAAGACTAGCGGGAGGGCCTTCTCAGTACTTC.